A single sample gave rise to the 17 T cell receptor beta chains below, sequenced in a study of blood T cells in healthy people across ages. Alongside a J-beta primer mix, a sample-barcoded 5' primer served in a second PCR lasting roughly 6 to 12 cycles. TCRdb reprocessed the 5' RACE reads via MiXCR and lists one record per CDR3 protein. The table records 710,000 or so distinct CDR3 sequences, about 30% of them present only once. The source material was blood. Source of these receptors: a woman older than 75 in good health.

In its sample, this clonotype was seen many times. The V call is TRBV10-3, the J call TRBJ1-5, with a tentative D call TRBD1 (6 bases). Germline V CDR1 and CDR2: ENHRY, SYGVKD. V gave up 0 bases and J gave up 0 bases, with 9 bases separating them. This CDR3 region has 16 residues. CDR3 protein: CAISESSGDSNQPQHF. In DNA, the CDR3 is TGTGCCATCAGTGAGTCGTCAGGGGATAGCAATCAGCCCCAGCATTTT.

The chain carries TRBV10-3 and TRBJ2-5; a weak D match, TRBD2 (6 bases). V was shortened by 4 bases and J by 3 bases, with 21 bases between the two germline ends. Germline CDR1 is ENHRY and CDR2 is SYGVKD. This CDR3 contains 17 residues. DNA of the CDR3: TGTGCCATCAGTGCCTCTAACGGGGGAACGTTGGAAGAGACCCAGTACTTC. Translating it yields CAISASNGGTLEETQYF.

At least ten counts were recorded for this clonotype. V and J are TRBV6-5 and TRBJ2-6; TRBD1 matches 9 bases. This CDR3 is 18 amino acids long. Trimming cost V 3 bases and J 0 bases; bases outside gene matches: 6. The V gene's germline CDR1 is MNHEY and CDR2 SVGAGI. The CDR3 reads CASSYWDRDRSGANVLTF. For the CDR3, the DNA is TGTGCCAGCAGTTATTGGGACAGGGATCGCTCTGGGGCCAACGTCCTGACTTTC.

This clonotype was seen a handful of times. The chain recombines TRBV27 with TRBJ1-6; 11 nucleotides match TRBD1. CDR3 length: 17 residues. Germline assignment: CDR1 MNHEY and CDR2 SMNVEV (reference sequence). Trimming cost V 0 bases and J 7 bases; bases outside gene matches: 5. For the CDR3, the DNA is TGTGCCAGCAGTTTATCCTCAGGGACAGGGGGAAATTCACCCCTCCACTTT. Translating gives CASSLSSGTGGNSPLHF.

The V call is TRBV12-3 or TRBV12-4, the J call TRBJ1-1, with TRBD1 as a possible D gene (5 bases). This CDR3 has 14 residues. Trimming left V 1 base short and J 5 bases short, with 11 bases between. CDR3 sequence: CASSLGGIWTEAFF. CDR3 DNA: TGTGCCAGCAGTTTAGGGGGGATTTGGACTGAAGCTTTCTTT.

This clonotype occurred many times. This chain uses TRBV6-6 with TRBJ2-5; D is possibly TRBD2 (6 bases). The CDR3 runs 17 residues. Germline values: CDR1 MNHNY, CDR2 SVGAGI (reference sequence). Trimming cost V 2 bases and J 0 bases, with 16 bases left between them. DNA for the CDR3: TGTGCCAGCAGTTACCGGAGGGGCCTTACTTACCAAGAGACCCAGTACTTC. Protein: CASSYRRGLTYQETQYF.

This clonotype was seen at least ten times. This chain links TRBV10-3 with TRBJ1-5; a weak D match, TRBD1 (6 bases). Trimming pared 2 bases from V and 6 bases from J, leaving 17 bases between. This CDR3 region has 16 residues. The germline V gene has CDR1 ENHRY and CDR2 SYGVKD. CDR3 nucleotides: TGTGCCATCAGTGAGACCTTAGGACAGCCTAGTCAGCCCCAGCATTTT. Its protein is CAISETLGQPSQPQHF.

As for this clonotype: A single base separates this from a much larger clone, so it may be a read error. This CDR3 is missing its conserved last phenylalanine or tryptophan, likely due to a read error. The J gene is TRBJ2-5, the V gene TRBV15; possible D gene TRBD2, 6 bases. V lost 3 bases and J 0 bases, leaving 8 bases between the germline ends. CDR1 LNHNV and CDR2 YYDKDF come from the germline V gene (reference sequence). There are 14 residues in the CDR3. In nucleotides, the CDR3 is TGTGCCACCAGCAGGGGGGACTACCAAGAGACCCAGTACGTC. This encodes CATSRGDYQETQYV.

This clonotype was observed at least ten times. V usage is TRBV7-8 and J usage is TRBJ2-1; D may be TRBD2 (6 bases). Germline V lookup: CDR1 SGHVS, CDR2 FQNEAQ. The CDR3 is made up of 17 amino acids. Trimming shortened V by 1 base and J by 2 bases, and 15 bases separated the two germline ends. The CDR3 coding sequence is TGTGCCAGCAGCTTAGAAGGCGCGGGGAAAACCTACAATGAGCAGTTCTTC. Translating it yields CASSLEGAGKTYNEQFF.

J is TRBJ2-7 and V is TRBV5-6, with TRBD1 matching 7 bases. In germline, CDR1 is SGHDT, CDR2 YYEEEE. This CDR3 spans 14 amino acids. After removal of 4 bases from V and 4 bases from J, the junction contained 8 bases not matched to a gene. The CDR3 nucleotides read TGTGCCAGCAGCCCCATTGAGGGGGCTTACGAGCAGTACTTC. Amino acids: CASSPIEGAYEQYF.

Ten or more counts support this clonotype. This rearrangement joins TRBV3-1 to TRBJ2-7; no firm D call. The CDR3 contains 11 residues. The germline V gene has CDR1 LGHDT and CDR2 YNNKEL (reference sequence). Trimming took 2 bases from V and 6 from J, leaving 5 bases between them. The CDR3 coding sequence is TGTGCCAGCAGCCAAAATGCCGAGCAGTACTTC. This sequence encodes CASSQNAEQYF.

This clonotype turned up a few times. The gene calls are TRBV11-2 and TRBJ1-6, with D maybe TRBD1 (6 bases). Germline lookup yields CDR1 SGHAT and CDR2 FQNNGV. This CDR3 is 16 amino acids long. Trimming left V 5 bases short and J 7 bases short, with 18 bases between. This chain's CDR3 is CASSENPRGPNSPLHF. The CDR3 DNA sequence: TGTGCCAGCAGCGAGAATCCCCGGGGGCCAAATTCACCCCTCCACTTT.

This clonotype was observed many times. The V call is TRBV7-2, the J call TRBJ1-2; D not resolved. The CDR3 length is 12 residues. V lost 5 bases and J 4 bases, leaving 8 bases between the germline ends. Germline lookup yields CDR1 SGHTA and CDR2 FQGNSA. The CDR3 spells CASSPRSYGYTF. CDR3 DNA: TGTGCCAGCAGCCCCCGATCCTATGGCTACACCTTC.

This clonotype was counted at least ten times. The rearrangement uses TRBV6-2 or TRBV6-3 and TRBJ2-3; TRBD1 matches at 9 bases. Trimming cost V 5 bases and J 2 bases; bases outside gene matches: 8. Germline V CDR1 and CDR2: MNHEY, SVGEGT. This CDR3 is 16 amino acids long. The CDR3 reads CASSPHGQGNTDTQYF. DNA for the CDR3: TGTGCCAGCAGTCCTCATGGACAGGGGAACACAGATACGCAGTATTTT.

This clonotype was observed a handful of times. The rearrangement joins TRBV28 to TRBJ1-2; D remains ambiguous. Germline V CDR1 and CDR2: MDHEN, SYDVKM. V lost 2 bases to trimming and J lost 8 bases, with 15 bases between them. CDR3 size: 14 residues. As DNA, the CDR3 is TGTGCCAGCAGTTTAATCACCCTCACTAGGGGCTACACCTTC. The encoded protein is CASSLITLTRGYTF.

About this clonotype itself: A much larger clone sits a single nucleotide away, making a read error possible. The genes are TRBV9 and TRBJ2-1; D gene unclear. Trimming shortened V by 1 base and J by 10 bases, and 12 bases separated the two germline ends. CDR1 and CDR2 from the germline V gene are SGDLS and YYNGEE. The CDR3 consists of 13 residues. CDR3: CASSVRAGYEQFF. The CDR3 DNA reads as TGTGCCAGCAGCGTAAGGGCAGGATACGAGCAGTTCTTC.

This clonotype was counted at least ten times. This chain links TRBV7-9 with TRBJ1-2; no firm D call. Germline V gene lookup returns CDR1 SEHNR and CDR2 FQNEAQ (reference sequence). V was trimmed by 1 base and J by 7 bases, leaving 10 bases between them. CDR3 length: 13 amino acids. CDR3 coding DNA: TGTGCCAGCAGCTTAGAAGGGAACGGTGGCTACACCTTC. The encoded protein is CASSLEGNGGYTF.